This T cell receptor beta chain is drawn from a study of graft-versus-host responses after intestinal transplantation. About the research overall: Every recipient underwent anti-thymocyte globulin induction, then tacrolimus and steroids for 3 to 4 years. Findings and caveats of the study: Among recipient marrow samples, GvH clones were found; some appeared first in ileum or blood.

Using immunoSEQ multiplex PCR, the repertoire was profiled, and TCRdb retains in-frame clones only, with some absent. The data contain approximately 9,000 clones, 25% to 30% of them singletons. CDR1 is LNHDA, CDR2 SQIVND, per germline (reference sequence). Trimming took 3 bases from V and 3 from J; bases not matched to a gene: 17. The CDR3 is made up of 18 amino acids. This specimen consisted of alloreactive CD4+ T cells from a mixed lymphocyte reaction culture, obtained before intestinal transplant. The subset denotes: CFSE-low proliferating T cells sorted from roughly 6-day pre-transplant mixed lymphocyte reaction (GvH or HvG direction). This sequence originates from a human patient who received an intestinal transplant. The V call is TRBV19, the J call TRBJ2-7, with TRBD2 matching 7 bases. The chain's CDR3 is CASSIKFPWASGDYEQYF. Written as DNA, the CDR3 is TGTGCCAGTAGTATTAAATTTCCCTGGGCTAGCGGAGACTACGAGCAGTACTTC.